The present T cell receptor (beta chain) was sequenced within a study of Graves' ophthalmopathy and Graves' hyperthyroidism. Germline values: CDR1 MGHDK, CDR2 SYGVNS. The CDR3 is 17 amino acids. V lost 6 bases and J lost 4, with 24 bases in between. The sequenced template was RNA, covering the TCR beta CDR3 region. RT-PCR with HTBI primers came first, then second-round multiplex PCR. TCRdb recomputed calls from the multiplex PCR reads with MiXCR, one row per CDR3 protein. The table lists around 670,000 distinct CDR3 sequences, roughly 40% of them singletons. The source material was peripheral blood. The TCR sequence derives from an adult man with Graves' ophthalmopathy. This chain uses TRBV25-1 with TRBJ1-1, with a weak D call TRBD1 (5 bases). The CDR3 DNA follows: TGTGCCAGCAGCCCGAGGTACTCTGGGGCGCGTAGCACTGAAGCTTTCTTT. Its protein is CASSPRYSGARSTEAFF.